The source of this TCR beta chain is a study of identical twins. Details on this clonotype: No antigen is known for it.

CDR1 is LNHDA and CDR2 is SQIVND in the germline V gene (reference sequence). The CDR3 loop spans 16 amino acids. V lost 5 bases and J lost 2, with 18 bases in between. TCRdb independently ran MiXCR on the 5' RACE reads; one entry per CDR3 protein. The sample consists of approximately 530,000 distinct CDR3 sequences, approximately 20% of them appearing once. Broader study findings: Low generation-probability sequences were in excess among twin-shared out-of-frame alpha sequences. Fewer insertions characterized abundant cord blood beta clonotypes, whereas memory repertoires showed none.

These same records also appear under a second study, on yellow fever vaccine responses in identical twins.

The sequenced sample was CD4+ T cells sorted from blood. The rearrangement joins TRBV19 to TRBJ2-5; D call uncertain. The sequence derives from a young woman in good health. The CDR3 region has the DNA TGTGCCAGTAGTCCCGCCCTCGGACGCCAGCAAGAGACCCAGTACTTC. Amino acid sequence: CASSPALGRQQETQYF.